The 25 T cell receptor beta chains below were found in one sample sequenced in a study of T cell changes during pregnancy in multiple sclerosis. TCRdb's copy holds only in-frame clones and misses some; the assay was immunoSEQ multiplex PCR. The repertoire holds 35,000 to 45,000 clones, with roughly 90% as singletons. The input for sequencing was CD4+ T cells from peripheral blood mononuclear cells, taken before pregnancy. The receptor set was obtained from a female donor with multiple sclerosis, enrolled in a pregnancy study.

By frequency in the sample, this clone is medium-sized. The CDR3 sequence is CASRPYRESQPQHF. The CDR3 DNA reads TGTGCCAGCAGACCTTACAGGGAGTCCCAGCCCCAGCATTTT. The V and J genes are TRBV28 and TRBJ1-5; TRBD1 might be the D (6 bases). CDR1 MDHEN and CDR2 SYDVKM come from the germline V gene. Trimming removed 6 bases at V and 7 bases at J, with 16 bases between. This CDR3 is 14 amino acids long.

V is TRBV6-1 and J is TRBJ2-7; D unclear. Trimming removed 4 bases from V and 0 bases from J, with 10 bases in between. The length of the CDR3 is 14 residues. Germline V gene sequence: CDR1 MNHNS, CDR2 SASEGT. The CDR3 region is CASSVGWSSYEQYF. In nucleotides, the CDR3 is TGTGCCAGCAGTGTCGGGTGGAGCTCCTACGAGCAGTACTTC.

The chain carries TRBV10-1 and TRBJ1-1, with TRBD1 matching over 10 bases. The CDR3 spans 16 residues. With V trimmed by 6 bases and J by 1 base, 8 bases remained unmatched. CDR1 WNHNN and CDR2 SYGVQD come from the germline V gene (reference sequence). The CDR3 coding sequence is TGCGCCAGCAGCCGGGGACAGGGGACACCGAACACTGAAGCTTTCTTT. This translates into CASSRGQGTPNTEAFF.

The chain recombines TRBV10-1 with TRBJ2-1; tentative D call: TRBD1 (6 bases). V was trimmed by 0 bases and J by 0 bases, leaving 9 bases between them. Germline-derived CDR1 and CDR2 are WNHNN and SYGVQD (reference sequence). CDR3 length: 16 amino acids. The CDR3 spells CASSESWDTSYNEQFF. In DNA form, the CDR3 reads TGCGCCAGCAGTGAGTCTTGGGACACCTCCTACAATGAGCAGTTCTTC.

V gene TRBV5-1 combines with J gene TRBJ1-3; D is possibly TRBD1 (6 bases). The V gene's germline CDR1 is SGHRS and CDR2 YFSETQ. Trimming took 4 bases from V and 6 from J, leaving 14 bases between them. The CDR3 has 14 amino acids. CDR3 protein: CASSPGGRINTIYF. DNA for the CDR3: TGCGCCAGCAGCCCTGGGGGCAGGATAAACACCATATATTTT.

V usage is TRBV7-8 and J usage is TRBJ1-2, with D hard to call. The CDR3 has 16 amino acids. Trimming stripped 5 bases from V and 0 bases from J, with 16 bases between. Germline CDR1 is SGHVS and CDR2 is FQNEAQ. Written as DNA, the CDR3 is TGTGCCAGCAGCCGCTCGGTCGCGGAGGCTAACTATGGCTACACCTTC. Its translation: CASSRSVAEANYGYTF.

There are a few counts of this clone. This chain connects TRBV2 to TRBJ1-1, with a weak D call TRBD1 (6 bases). The CDR3 is 13 amino acids. Trimming stripped 6 bases from V and 3 bases from J, with 11 bases between. From germline, CDR1 is SNHLY and CDR2 FYNNEI. As DNA, the CDR3 is TGTGCCAGCAGAGGGGGACGGGACACTGAAGCTTTCTTT. Translation gives CASRGGRDTEAFF.

The chain joins TRBV10-3 to TRBJ2-7, with 10 bases that match TRBD1. V lost 1 base to trimming and J lost 8 bases; unmatched junction nucleotides: 11. The CDR3 is 16 amino acids. The germline V gene has CDR1 ENHRY and CDR2 SYGVKD. The chain's CDR3 is CAISEYTGTGDQKQYF. In DNA form, the CDR3 reads TGTGCCATCAGTGAGTATACCGGGACAGGGGATCAAAAGCAGTACTTC.

J is TRBJ2-3 and V is TRBV6-6; D is unclear. Deletions cut 7 bases from V and 6 bases from J, with 8 bases between. The germline V gene has CDR1 MNHNY and CDR2 SVGAGI (reference sequence). This CDR3 comprises 11 residues. The CDR3 loop reads CASTTGDTQYF. The CDR3 DNA is TGTGCCAGCACCACCGGGGATACGCAGTATTTT.

The V gene is TRBV7-2, the J gene TRBJ2-3; D not certain. Germline-derived CDR1 and CDR2 are SGHTA and FQGNSA. V was clipped by 2 bases and J by 4 bases, with 4 bases between them. The CDR3 length is 12 residues. CDR3 sequence reads: CASSLYSDTQYF. The CDR3 DNA follows: TGTGCCAGCAGCTTATACTCAGATACGCAGTATTTT.

The V call is TRBV15, the J call TRBJ1-1; D is unclear. Trimming left V 0 bases short and J 4 bases short, with 9 bases between. Looked up from germline, CDR1 is LNHNV and CDR2 is YYDKDF (reference sequence). CDR3 length: 14 residues. The CDR3 nucleotides are TGTGCCACCAGCAGAGATCTAACAGCCACTGAAGCTTTCTTT. Translated, it gives CATSRDLTATEAFF.

A single count supports this clone. The chain is built from TRBV4-3 and TRBJ1-2, with 9 nucleotides matching TRBD1. The length of the CDR3 is 15 residues. CDR1 and CDR2 (germline): LGHNA, YSLEER. J gave up 4 bases and V 2 bases, and 5 bases lay outside the gene matches. CDR3 sequence: CASSQTMTGGYGYTF. The CDR3 DNA is TGCGCCAGCAGCCAAACAATGACAGGGGGCTATGGCTACACCTTC.

This chain links TRBV5-6 with TRBJ2-1; 8 bases agree with TRBD1. The ends lost 0 bases at V and 14 bases at J; junction bases unmatched: 7. The germline V gene encodes CDR1 SGHDT and CDR2 YYEEEE. This CDR3 is 13 amino acids long. CDR3 sequence: CASSLADRGREFF. CDR3 nucleotides: TGTGCCAGCAGCTTGGCCGACAGGGGTAGGGAGTTCTTC.

The chain employs TRBV7-2 and TRBJ2-7; TRBD2 might be the D (6 bases). CDR1 and CDR2 from the germline V gene are SGHTA and FQGNSA. The CDR3 is 13 residues long. V was pared by 5 bases and J by 4 bases, with 12 bases between. The CDR3: CASSAGPRYEQYF. The CDR3 DNA follows: TGTGCCAGCAGCGCGGGACCGCGGTACGAGCAGTACTTC.

The chain is built from TRBV29-1 and TRBJ2-1, with TRBD2 matching over 14 bases. Germline-derived CDR1 and CDR2 are SQVTM and ANQGSEA. The CDR3 sequence is 14 residues long. V lost 4 bases to trimming and J lost 9 bases; unmatched junction nucleotides: 5. The CDR3 DNA sequence: TGCAGCGTTGCGACTAGCGGGGGGGCCGGTGAGCAGTTCTTC. Translated: CSVATSGGAGEQFF.

The CDR3 DNA reads as TGTGCCAGCAGTGAAGGACTAGCGGGGGGGGAAGAGACCCAGTACTTC. This translates into CASSEGLAGGEETQYF. This chain joins TRBV2 and TRBJ2-5, with TRBD2 matching over 14 bases. The CDR3 is 16 amino acids. Germline CDR1 SNHLY, CDR2 FYNNEI. The junction had 1 base not matched to a gene; V was cut back by 1 base and J by 3 bases.

CDR3 region: CAWSVVVDTQYF. CDR3 DNA sequence: TGTGCCTGGAGTGTCGTTGTAGATACGCAGTATTTT. The V call is TRBV30, the J call TRBJ2-3; D is unresolved. Germline V CDR1 and CDR2: GTSNPN, SVGIG (reference sequence). The CDR3 loop spans 12 amino acids. V lost 0 bases to trimming and J lost 5 bases, with 6 bases between them.

This clone is a singleton in its sample. The chain links TRBV9 to TRBJ2-5, with D perhaps TRBD2 (6 bases). The length of the CDR3 is 13 residues. The V and J ends lost 2 bases and 4 bases respectively, with 9 bases between them. Germline V gene sequence: CDR1 SGDLS, CDR2 YYNGEE. This chain's CDR3 is CASSVEGRETQYF. The CDR3, as DNA: TGTGCCAGCAGCGTGGAGGGACGAGAGACCCAGTACTTC. The full variable domain, rest sourced from reference TRBV9 and TRBJ2-5, is DSGVTQTPKHLITATGQRVTLRCSPRSGDLSVYWYQQSLDQGLQFLIQYYNGEERAKGNILERFSAQQFPDLHSELNLSSLELGDSALYFCASSVEGRETQYFGPGTRLLVL.

V usage is TRBV12-5 and J usage is TRBJ1-1, with 9 nucleotides matching TRBD1. The germline gives CDR1 LGHNT, CDR2 FRNRAP. The V gene end was trimmed by 6 bases and the J gene end by 12 bases; junction bases not matched to a gene: 2. The CDR3 is 10 amino acids. The CDR3 region has the DNA TGTGCTAGTGGGGGACAGGGAACTTTCTTT. It yields the protein CASGGQGTFF.

This clone was seen a single time. The chain recombines TRBV5-4 with TRBJ1-1; 9 bases are shared with TRBD1. Germline V CDR1 and CDR2: SGHNT, YYREEE (reference sequence). This CDR3 contains 17 residues. V lost 3 bases to trimming and J lost 1 base; unmatched junction nucleotides: 10. In nucleotides, the CDR3 is TGTGCCAGCAGCTGGGGCCCGGGACAGGGACCGAACACTGAAGCTTTCTTT. It is translated as CASSWGPGQGPNTEAFF.

The chain combines TRBV7-2 with TRBJ2-2, with 8 bases that match TRBD2. V lost 4 bases and J lost 3; bases outside the gene matches: 4. CDR1 is SGHTA, CDR2 FQGNSA, per germline. This CDR3 is 15 amino acids long. The CDR3 DNA is TGTGCCAGCAGCTCCCTAGCGGGTTACACCGGGGAGCTGTTTTTT. The encoded protein is CASSSLAGYTGELFF.

The chain carries TRBV11-3 and TRBJ2-1; the match to TRBD2 covers 7 bases. The CDR3 has 13 amino acids. CDR1 and CDR2 from the germline V gene are SGHNT and YENEEA. The junction had 2 bases not matched to a gene; V was cut back by 0 bases and J by 9 bases. The CDR3 here is CASSLDPGGEQFF. DNA for the CDR3: TGTGCCAGCAGCTTAGATCCGGGGGGTGAGCAGTTCTTC.

The chain links TRBV11-3 to TRBJ2-1; TRBD1 aligns across 9 bases. Trimming at V came to 3 bases and at J to 7 bases, leaving 7 bases not matched to a gene. This CDR3 is 15 amino acids long. The germline gives CDR1 SGHNT, CDR2 YENEEA. The CDR3 nucleotides are TGTGCCAGCAGCTTCTACGGGACAGGGAGGAATGAGCAGTTCTTC. Translation: CASSFYGTGRNEQFF.

The chain recombines TRBV4-3 with TRBJ1-2; D gene uncertain. Trimming pared 0 bases from V and 5 bases from J, leaving 13 bases between. The CDR3 runs to 15 residues. From germline, CDR1 is LGHNA and CDR2 YSLEER. CDR3 in amino acids: CASSQDHRALYGYTF. For the CDR3, the DNA is TGCGCCAGCAGCCAAGATCATAGAGCATTATATGGCTACACCTTC.

This sequence joins TRBV5-6 and TRBJ1-5; no reliable D call. The CDR3 covers 13 residues. Germline CDR1 and CDR2: SGHDT and YYEEEE. Between the trimmed V and J ends, which lost 0 bases and 8 bases, there was a span of 9 bases. The CDR3 is CASSLANSEPQHF. CDR3 DNA sequence: TGTGCCAGCAGCTTGGCCAACTCGGAGCCCCAGCATTTT.